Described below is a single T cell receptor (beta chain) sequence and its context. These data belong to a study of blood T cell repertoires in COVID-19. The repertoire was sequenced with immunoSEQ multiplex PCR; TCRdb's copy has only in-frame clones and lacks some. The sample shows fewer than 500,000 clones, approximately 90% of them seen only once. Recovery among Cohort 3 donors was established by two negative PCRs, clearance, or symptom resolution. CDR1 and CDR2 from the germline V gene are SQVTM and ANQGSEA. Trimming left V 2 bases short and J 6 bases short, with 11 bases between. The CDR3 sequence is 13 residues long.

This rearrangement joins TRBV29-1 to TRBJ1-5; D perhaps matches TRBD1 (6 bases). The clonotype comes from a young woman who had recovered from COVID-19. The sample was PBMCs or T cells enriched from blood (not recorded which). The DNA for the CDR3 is TGCAGCGTTGAAAAGGGGGTAGGTCAGCCCCAGCATTTT. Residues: CSVEKGVGQPQHF. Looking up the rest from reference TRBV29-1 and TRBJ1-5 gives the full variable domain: SAVISQKPSRDICQRGTSLTIQCQVDSQVTMMFWYRQQPGQSLTLIATANQGSEATYESGFVIDKFPISRPNLTFSTLTVSNMSPEDSSIYLCSVEKGVGQPQHFGDGTRLSIL.